This T cell receptor (beta chain) was documented in a study of Graves' ophthalmopathy and Graves' hyperthyroidism. Study-wide background: The blood sample was drawn at first diagnosis and before any treatment.

As regards this clonotype: Its antigen is unknown.

TCR beta CDR3 amplification used RNA transcripts. RT-PCR with HTBI primers came first, then second-round multiplex PCR. TCRdb passed the multiplex PCR reads through MiXCR, listing each CDR3 protein once. Of over 650,000 distinct CDR3 sequences detected, about two fifths appear once; the ten largest clones hold 3% to 3.5%. Study results and limitations: Built on 13 signatures, a model told ophthalmopathy apart from stable hyperthyroidism with approximately 91% sensitivity and approximately 81% specificity. Ophthalmopathy progression was predicted by the model at about 70% sensitivity and roughly 72% specificity. Most thyroid-expanded clonotypes exceeding 0.001 frequency were also found in blood.

The V and J ends lost 4 bases and 6 bases, in that order; junction bases with no gene match: 8. This CDR3 spans 15 amino acids. Germline lookup yields CDR1 MNHEY and CDR2 SMNVEV (reference sequence). The receptor's source is an adult man with Graves' ophthalmopathy. The specimen was peripheral blood. This sequence joins TRBV27 and TRBJ2-2, with TRBD1 identical over 7 bases. The DNA of the CDR3 is TGTGCCAGCAGTTCTCCAGGGGGTCGGTCCGGGGAGCTGTTTTTT. It encodes CASSSPGGRSGELFF.